Sequencing of this TCR beta chain was carried out in a study of blood T cell repertoires in COVID-19. Study summary: The United States, Italy and Spain supplied acute and convalescent COVID-19 samples.

CDR1 is MNHEY, CDR2 SVGEGT, per germline. The CDR3 length is 14 residues. V was cut by 5 bases and J by 1 base, with 11 bases left in between. Profiled with immunoSEQ multiplex PCR; TCRdb holds only in-frame clones, not every one. Of approximately 210,000 clones in the sample, about 89% were seen once. Sample: PBMCs or T cells enriched from blood (not recorded which). This chain uses TRBV6-2 or TRBV6-3 with TRBJ1-1; no firm D call. The sequence came from a woman between 18 and 30 years old who had recovered from COVID-19. This CDR3 reads CASSPGVWNTEAFF. Written as DNA, the CDR3 is TGTGCCAGCAGTCCCGGGGTCTGGAACACTGAAGCTTTCTTT.